The entry below gives a single T cell receptor beta chain sequence along with its context. Which antigen it targets is not known. No much larger clone is present one base from it, and per-base qualities are unavailable. The data originate from a study of cytomegalovirus exposure and HLA in healthy donors (dated by TCRdb to the late 2010s). In terms of the full investigation: According to an earlier analysis of 550 to 750 of the donors, 150 million to 200 million T cells yielded 90 million to 130 million unique TCR beta sequences and 276 Gb of sequence data. Besides the first cohort of 500 to 700 subjects, a separate validation cohort made up of 120 different subjects was used. In a later genetic analysis, genome-wide SNP genotypes for about 65% of the roughly 670 donors were used, and that subset was treated as a discovery cohort. Among the 398 genotyped donors, approximately 82% belonged to the genetic ancestry cluster associated with self-reported Caucasian donors. The aim of the study was to test whether cataloging public T cell receptors could identify signatures of past pathogen exposure. On average, around 230,000 unique TCR beta nucleotide sequences were sequenced per donor among about 400 genotyped donors of the cohort, with roughly a sixth of those sequences being non-productive. A later analysis re-examined previously published TCR beta repertoires from several hundred donors and added high-resolution HLA genotyping to investigate patterns of TCR occurrence. In the later analysis, no new phenotypic data were used to find candidate immune exposures; instead, reliance was placed on TCR beta sequences and their occurrence across donors. An early release that covered about 600 HLA-typed donors contained about 300 gigabases of sequencing data and approximately 85 million unique TCR sequences. The study profiled the T cell repertoires of about 720 subjects by immunosequencing and related them to cytomegalovirus serostatus. Class I and class II HLA loci were covered by the typing at four-digit resolution. Because of strong linkage in the cohort, five DR-DQ haplotypes were treated as single units for association and clustering. Typing coverage varied by locus: 629-630 donors for A, B, C, DRB1 and DQB1; more than 500 for DQA1; more than 600 for DPA1; 450 to 480 for DPB1. Every discovery cohort repertoire had been produced on one sequencing platform. Donor age, sex, ethnicity and CMV serostatus were collected together with the repertoire data. To predict cytomegalovirus infection status, the study combined high-throughput TCR immunosequencing, statistical association of individual TCRs with disease status, and machine learning. An earlier analysis of fewer than 700 of the donors applied high-throughput TCR beta sequencing to assess whether each TCR beta V gene segment acted as functional or pseudogenic.

The library was built by means of the immunoSEQ multiplex PCR assay. For the multiplex PCR, a mixture combining 60 forward primers for TCR Vbeta segments and 13 reverse primers for TCR Jbeta segments was used. A multiplex PCR assay on genomic DNA amplified the CDR3 region of rearranged TCR beta genes. On the Illumina HiSeq System, the amplified TCR beta libraries were sequenced as 87-base-pair reads. In the original analysis: A later analysis tallied 75 million to 95 million unique TCR beta chains across the 666 repertoires, and about 12 million of those chains were shared by two or more donors. To remove PCR and sequencing errors, raw reads were error-corrected and collapsed into unique sequences using a nearest-neighbor algorithm that merged closely related sequences. V, D and J gene segments were assigned by aligning CDR3 sequences to IMGT reference sequences. For a sequence to be retained, a match of at least six nucleotides was required to both a V gene segment and a J gene segment. Rearrangements were classified as productive when the CDR3 lacked stop codons and remained in frame with V and J, and all other rearrangements were classified as non-productive. Following IMGT convention, CDR3 was defined as the stretch from the second conserved V-encoded cysteine to the conserved J-encoded phenylalanine. The earlier analysis of fewer than 700 of the donors excluded sequences that lacked an unambiguous match to a single V gene segment. An earlier analysis of almost 600 of the donors classified V segments as functional when productive rearrangements were above 56.7% and as segregating when the standard deviation between donors was above 5%. A statistical classification framework was built for diagnosing cytomegalovirus status from the catalog of TCR beta chain sequences. In a later analysis, TCR nucleotide sequences were compared against IMGT/GENE-DB human TR gene sequences so that V and J genes could be assigned. In a later analysis, CDR3 sequences and most-parsimonious VDJ recombination scenarios were assigned using the TCRdist pipeline. In a later analysis, each TCR beta chain was defined by its CDR3 amino acid sequence together with its V-gene family, and reads without a unique V-gene family were excluded. A later analysis removed roughly 590 highly shared, low-generation-probability nucleotide sequences to deal with suspected cross-contamination and a sequencing artifact. A later analysis calculated a clonal expansion index for each public chain from normalized within-repertoire ranks of inferred template counts. In a later analysis, generation probabilities were computed with a VDJ recombination model fitted to out-of-frame rearrangements, and the resulting probabilities were checked against IGoR. Hypergeometric tests were used in a later analysis to score TCR-TCR, TCR-HLA and TCR-CMV co-occurrence, with a repertoire-size bias correction applied to the TCR pairs. A later analysis estimated false discovery rates by permuting HLA or CMV assignments 20 times. A later analysis grouped co-occurring TCRs with DBSCAN, adding TCRdist sequence similarity when clustering within HLA-allele-positive subsets. Repertoires with fewer than 30,000 or more than 120,000 public chains were left out of co-occurrence clustering, as were four to six repertoires with anomalous nucleotide sharing. Not all clones reach the TCRdb copy of this immuneACCESS table, which keeps in-frame sequences only. Checked studies attribute under half of the gap to unresolved V genes and leave the rest unexplained. D and trimming come from the DNA, and the V and J calls and clone size come from that table. In this sample the table shows 60,000 to 70,000 clones, roughly 79% of which occur a single time. Of the sample, approximately 5.8% is held by the ten largest clones.

Paper-wide results and their limitations: Linkage disequilibrium might explain the correlated functional status among segregating V segments, but an unknown experimental factor could not be excluded. The earlier analysis of fewer than 750 of the donors excluded over 15 rarely observed V segments, including chromosome 9 orphons, because counts were too low. A later analysis reported that several top co-occurrence clusters appeared linked to parvovirus B19, influenza, CMV and Epstein-Barr virus. According to the authors, the approach could potentially be generalized to other disease states and immunological phenotypes. In a later analysis, 16,951 TCR beta sequences were associated with specific HLA alleles at a false discovery rate of 0.05. An association between a missense DCLRE1C variant and V-gene and J-gene trimming of TCR beta chains was found in a later genetic analysis and replicated in an independent cohort. Three of the identified cytomegalovirus-associated TCR beta chains were confirmed in vitro to be specific for cytomegalovirus antigens. In this cohort, only TCR beta chains were sequenced, and detectable features were limited by the absence of alpha or paired-chain data. A later analysis found that most CMV-associated TCR beta chains appeared HLA-restricted, with HLA associations seemingly driven largely by CMV exposure. A further reported finding was that TCR beta sequences accurately predicted the HLA-A and HLA-B alleles for most subjects in the first cohort. When HLA alleles, especially DR and DQ, strongly co-occurred, TCR associations were difficult to assign to individual alleles. In a later analysis, HLA-associated TCR beta chains were found to be more clonally expanded and to have lower generation probabilities than equally common non-associated chains. An earlier analysis of some 560 of the donors showed that most TCR beta V segments appeared in productive rearrangements either about 90% or about 30% of the time, which broadly matched IMGT annotations. A total of fewer than 200 TCR beta chains were listed by the study as associated with cytomegalovirus. The classifier was reported to diagnose cytomegalovirus status with high specificity and sensitivity in both the original and validation cohorts. Because HLA typing was missing for some donors at each locus, association tests included only the typed subset. In a later analysis, the rate of TCR association differed among HLA loci, with DRB1 alleles having the most associated TCRs and HLA-C alleles having the fewest. While some public TCRs were present in many individuals, most TCR sequences turned up only very rarely across donors. A cluster of highly shared sequence variants was judged likely to be a technical artifact of the sequencing pipeline. In a later genetic analysis, fewer N-insertions in productive TCRs were reported among donors in an Asian-associated ancestry cluster than the approximately 670-donor mean. For the cohort, immune exposure information was limited to CMV serostatus. The presence/absence analyses assumed that sequencing depth was roughly uniform across donors, and that assumption may not be true.

The cohort comprised under 700 healthy bone marrow donors. Cohort members were all nominally healthy when sampled, although unrecorded immune exposures were likely present. The donor tested CMV seronegative, placing the donor among the 350 to 400 seronegative members of the cohort. Each donor provided a peripheral blood sample, and peripheral blood mononuclear cells were used for TCR beta sequencing. The Qiagen DNeasy Blood Extraction Kit was used to extract genomic DNA from the blood cell samples. Sequenced input: PBMCs. The sequence was obtained from a middle-aged man in good health and CMV-seronegative.

The nucleotide sequence reads as follows: TGTGCCATCAGTGAGAGGACAGGGATGAATGAGCAGTTCTTC. Its translation reads: CAISERTGMNEQFF. The rearranged segments are TRBV10-3 and TRBJ2-1; TRBD1 aligns with 8 central bases. Reading from cysteine to phenylalanine, the CDR3 counts 14 amino acids. Only the CDR3 part of the read is kept: 42 bases, read in frame from the first base. For CDR1 and CDR2, the germline V gene lists ENHRY and SYGVKD. V loses 2 bases at its end and J loses 7 bases; junction bases beyond the gene matches: 4.